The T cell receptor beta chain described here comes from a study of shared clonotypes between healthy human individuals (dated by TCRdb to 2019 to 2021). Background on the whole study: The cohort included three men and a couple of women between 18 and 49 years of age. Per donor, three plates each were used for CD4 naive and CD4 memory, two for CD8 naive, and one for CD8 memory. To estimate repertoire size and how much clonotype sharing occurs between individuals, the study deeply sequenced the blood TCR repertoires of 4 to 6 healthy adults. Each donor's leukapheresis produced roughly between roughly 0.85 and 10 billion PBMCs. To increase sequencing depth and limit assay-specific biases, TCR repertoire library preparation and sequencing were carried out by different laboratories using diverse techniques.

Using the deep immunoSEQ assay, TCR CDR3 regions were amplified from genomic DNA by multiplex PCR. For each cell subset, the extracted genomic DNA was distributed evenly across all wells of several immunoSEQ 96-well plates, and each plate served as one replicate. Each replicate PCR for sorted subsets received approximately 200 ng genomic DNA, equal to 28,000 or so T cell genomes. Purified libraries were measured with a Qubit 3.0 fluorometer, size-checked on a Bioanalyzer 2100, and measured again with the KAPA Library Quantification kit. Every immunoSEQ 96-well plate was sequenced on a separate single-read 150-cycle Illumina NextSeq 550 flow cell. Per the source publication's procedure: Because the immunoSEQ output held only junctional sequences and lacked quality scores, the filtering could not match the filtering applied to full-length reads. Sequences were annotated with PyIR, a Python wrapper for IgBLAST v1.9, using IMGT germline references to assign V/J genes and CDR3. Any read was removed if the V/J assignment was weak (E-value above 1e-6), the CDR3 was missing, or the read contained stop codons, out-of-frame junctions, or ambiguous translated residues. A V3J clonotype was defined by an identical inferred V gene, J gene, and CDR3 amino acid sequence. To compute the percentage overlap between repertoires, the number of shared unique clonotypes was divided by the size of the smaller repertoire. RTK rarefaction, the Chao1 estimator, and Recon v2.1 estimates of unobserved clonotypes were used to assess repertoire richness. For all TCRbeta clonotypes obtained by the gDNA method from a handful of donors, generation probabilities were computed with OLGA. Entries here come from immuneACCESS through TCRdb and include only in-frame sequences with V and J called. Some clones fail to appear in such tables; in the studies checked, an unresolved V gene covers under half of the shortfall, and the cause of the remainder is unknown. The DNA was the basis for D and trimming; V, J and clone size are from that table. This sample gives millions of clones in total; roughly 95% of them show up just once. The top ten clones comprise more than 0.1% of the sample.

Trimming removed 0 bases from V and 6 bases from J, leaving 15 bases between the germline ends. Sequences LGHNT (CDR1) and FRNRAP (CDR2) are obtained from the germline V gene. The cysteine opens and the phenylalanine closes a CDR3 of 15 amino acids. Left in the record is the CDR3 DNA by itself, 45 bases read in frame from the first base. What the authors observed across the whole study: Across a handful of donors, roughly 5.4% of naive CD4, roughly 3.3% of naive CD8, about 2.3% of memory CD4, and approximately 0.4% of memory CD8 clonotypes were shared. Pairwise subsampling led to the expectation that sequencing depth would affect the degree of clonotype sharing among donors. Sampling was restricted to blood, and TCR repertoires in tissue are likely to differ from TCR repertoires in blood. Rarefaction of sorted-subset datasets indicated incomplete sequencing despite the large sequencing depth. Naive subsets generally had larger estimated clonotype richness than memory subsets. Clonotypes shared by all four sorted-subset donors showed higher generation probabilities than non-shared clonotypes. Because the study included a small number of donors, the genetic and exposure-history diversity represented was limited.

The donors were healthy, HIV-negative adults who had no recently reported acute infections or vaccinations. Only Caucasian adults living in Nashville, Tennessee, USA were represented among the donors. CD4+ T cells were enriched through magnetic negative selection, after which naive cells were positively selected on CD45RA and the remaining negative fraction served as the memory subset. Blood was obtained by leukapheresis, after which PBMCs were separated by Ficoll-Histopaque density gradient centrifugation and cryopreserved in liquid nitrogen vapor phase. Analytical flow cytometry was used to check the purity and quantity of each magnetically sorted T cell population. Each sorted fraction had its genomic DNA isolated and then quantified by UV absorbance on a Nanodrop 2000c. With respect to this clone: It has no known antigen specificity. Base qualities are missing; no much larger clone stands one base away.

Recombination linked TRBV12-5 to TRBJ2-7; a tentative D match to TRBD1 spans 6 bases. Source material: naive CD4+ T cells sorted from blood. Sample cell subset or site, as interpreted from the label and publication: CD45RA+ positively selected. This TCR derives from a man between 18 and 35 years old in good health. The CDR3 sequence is CASGLVQGPPVEQYF. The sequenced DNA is TGTGCTAGTGGTTTGGTACAGGGACCGCCGGTCGAGCAGTACTTC.